This T cell receptor beta chain was recovered during a study of T cell repertoires in cytomegalovirus infection. Turning to the study itself: Both a matching HLA type and CMV infection were indicated by public TCR beta signatures.

General study findings and limits: Clonotype analysis showed dominance of the ex vivo response by HLA-C-restricted CMV-specific TCR beta clonotypes. Pooled public TCR beta family frequency picked out CMV carriers with the relevant HLA.

V lost 3 bases and J 0 bases, leaving 11 bases between the germline ends. From germline, CDR1 is MDHEN and CDR2 SYDVKM. This CDR3 has 15 residues. A note on this clonotype: Its cognate antigen is unknown.

MiXCR was run by TCRdb on the reads, yielding one entry per CDR3 protein. Among roughly 800,000 distinct CDR3 sequences listed, 25% to 35% were seen once. This sequence originates from a human donor in good health (CMV status not recorded). Some clones in this sample may be carry-over from other donors' samples. The chain uses TRBV28 and TRBJ2-5; D gene ambiguous. Sequencing was performed on cultured CD8+ T cells from PBMCs, taken from culture after CMV antigen stimulation. For the CDR3, the DNA is TGTGCCAGCAGTTTCACCATGGGCGACCAAGAGACCCAGTACTTC. Its protein is CASSFTMGDQETQYF.